The clone carrying this TCR beta chain was detected only a few times. Its antigen is undetermined. RNA transcripts yielded amplified TCR beta CDR3 regions. RT-PCR in the first round (using the HTBI primer set) targeted the TCR CDR3. TCRdb called the multiplex PCR reads again in MiXCR, with one record for every CDR3 protein. In the table there are approximately 330,000 distinct CDR3 sequences, about 13% of which are singletons. The data were obtained in a study of T cells in Graves' hyperthyroidism and ophthalmopathy. Study at large: Upon initial diagnosis and before any treatment, peripheral blood was collected. General study points: Most thyroid clonotypes expanded above 0.001 appeared in blood too.

Individuals with ophthalmopathy presented a Clinical Activity Score of at least 3, a NOSPECS grade of at least 4 and a duration under 3 months. Exclusion criteria comprised uncontrolled infection, other autoimmune disease, pregnancy or lactation. CDR1 and CDR2 (germline): LGHDT, YNNKEL (reference sequence). The length of the CDR3 is 13 residues. The V end lost 5 bases, the J end lost 6 bases, and 12 bases lay between the germline ends. This clonotype was obtained from a woman aged 40 to 50 with Graves' ophthalmopathy. The J gene is TRBJ2-3, the V gene TRBV3-1, with D unclear. Source material: blood. The CDR3 nucleotides read TGTGCCAGCAGCTTGCCTAGGTTGGATACGCAGTATTTT. Protein product: CASSLPRLDTQYF.